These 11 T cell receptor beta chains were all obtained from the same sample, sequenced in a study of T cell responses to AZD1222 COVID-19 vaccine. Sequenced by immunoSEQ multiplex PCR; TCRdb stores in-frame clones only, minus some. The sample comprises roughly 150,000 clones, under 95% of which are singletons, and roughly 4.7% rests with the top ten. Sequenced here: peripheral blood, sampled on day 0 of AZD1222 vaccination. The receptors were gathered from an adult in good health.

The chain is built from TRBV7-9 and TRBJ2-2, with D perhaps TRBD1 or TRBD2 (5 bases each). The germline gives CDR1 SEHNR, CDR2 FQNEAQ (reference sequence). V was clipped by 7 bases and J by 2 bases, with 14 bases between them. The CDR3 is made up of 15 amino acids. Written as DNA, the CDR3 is TGTGCCAGCACCCGGGGACGCGCCAACACCGGGGAGCTGTTTTTT. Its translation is CASTRGRANTGELFF.

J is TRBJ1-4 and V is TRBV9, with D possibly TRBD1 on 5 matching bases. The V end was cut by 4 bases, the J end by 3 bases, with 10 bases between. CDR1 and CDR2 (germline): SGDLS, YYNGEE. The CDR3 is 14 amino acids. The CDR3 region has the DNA TGTGCCAGCAGCCCCTGGGGGTCTAATGAAAAACTGTTTTTT. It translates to CASSPWGSNEKLFF.

CDR3 region: CASSLGRDGGKLGGYTF. CDR3 nucleotide sequence: TGTGCCAGCAGCTTAGGACGGGACGGGGGTAAATTGGGTGGCTACACCTTC. The chain carries TRBV13 and TRBJ1-2; maybe TRBD1 (5 bases). The germline V and J ends were trimmed by 0 bases and 7 bases, with 21 bases remaining between them. This CDR3 spans 17 amino acids. Germline CDR1 reads PRHDT; CDR2 reads FYEKMQ (reference sequence).

This CDR3 reads CASSFIYGYTF. CDR3 bases: TGTGCCAGCAGTTTTATCTATGGCTACACCTTC. The V call is TRBV28, the J call TRBJ1-2; D is undetermined. The V end was cut by 3 bases, the J end by 4 bases, with 3 bases between. CDR1 is MDHEN and CDR2 is SYDVKM in the germline V gene. The CDR3 is 11 amino acids.

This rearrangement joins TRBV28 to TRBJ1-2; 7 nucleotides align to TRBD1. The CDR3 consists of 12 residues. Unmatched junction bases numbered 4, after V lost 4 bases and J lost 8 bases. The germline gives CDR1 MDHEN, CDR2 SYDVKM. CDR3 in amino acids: CASSSRGWGYTF. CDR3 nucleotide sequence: TGTGCCAGCAGTTCCAGGGGGTGGGGCTACACCTTC.

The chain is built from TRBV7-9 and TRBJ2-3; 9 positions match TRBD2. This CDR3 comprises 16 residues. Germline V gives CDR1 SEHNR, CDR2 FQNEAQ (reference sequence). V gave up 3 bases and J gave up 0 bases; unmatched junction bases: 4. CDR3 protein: CASSLTSGSSTDTQYF. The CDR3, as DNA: TGTGCCAGCAGCTTGACTAGCGGTAGTAGCACAGATACGCAGTATTTT.

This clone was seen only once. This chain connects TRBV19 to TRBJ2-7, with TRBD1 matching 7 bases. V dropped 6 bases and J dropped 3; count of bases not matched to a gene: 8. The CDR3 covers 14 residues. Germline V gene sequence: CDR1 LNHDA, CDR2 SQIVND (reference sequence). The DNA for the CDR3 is TGTGCCAGTAGATTAAGACAGGGCCGCTACGAGCAGTACTTC. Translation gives CASRLRQGRYEQYF.

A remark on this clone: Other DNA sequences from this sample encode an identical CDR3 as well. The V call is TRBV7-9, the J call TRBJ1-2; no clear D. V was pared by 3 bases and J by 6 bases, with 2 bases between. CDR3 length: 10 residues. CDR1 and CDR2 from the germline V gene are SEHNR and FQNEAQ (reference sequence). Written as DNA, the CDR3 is TGTGCCAGCAGCTTGGATGGCTACACCTTC. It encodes CASSLDGYTF.

The CDR3 sequence: CASSFSLGVGYTF. DNA of the CDR3: TGTGCCAGCAGCTTCTCCTTGGGGGTTGGCTACACCTTC. This chain links TRBV7-8 with TRBJ1-2; tentative D call: TRBD1 (5 bases). CDR3 length: 13 amino acids. V lost 3 bases, J lost 7 bases, and 12 bases lay in between. CDR1 SGHVS and CDR2 FQNEAQ come from the germline V gene. The full variable domain, completed using reference TRBV7-8 and TRBJ1-2, is GAGVSQSPRYKVAKRGQDVALRCDPISGHVSLFWYQQALGQGPEFLTYFQNEAQLDKSGLPSDRFFAERPEGSVSTLKIQRTQQEDSAVYLCASSFSLGVGYTFGSGTRLTVV.

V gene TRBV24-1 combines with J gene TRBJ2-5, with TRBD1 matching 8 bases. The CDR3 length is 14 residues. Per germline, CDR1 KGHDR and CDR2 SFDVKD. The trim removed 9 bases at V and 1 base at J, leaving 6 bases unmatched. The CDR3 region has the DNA TGTGCCACCGGGTCGACAGGGGCCCAAGAGACCCAGTACTTC. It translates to CATGSTGAQETQYF.

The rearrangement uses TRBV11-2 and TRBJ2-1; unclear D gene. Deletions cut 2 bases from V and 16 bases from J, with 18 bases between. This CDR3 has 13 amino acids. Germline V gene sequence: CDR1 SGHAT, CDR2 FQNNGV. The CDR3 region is CASSLTKASTYFF. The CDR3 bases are TGTGCCAGCAGCTTAACCAAAGCGTCCACGTATTTCTTC.